The entry below gives a single T cell receptor (beta chain) sequence along with its context. Its antigen remains unidentified. The source of the sample is a study of siplizumab effects on memory and regulatory T cells. V was pared by 2 bases and J by 4 bases, with 5 bases between. Germline values: CDR1 KGHSH, CDR2 LQKENI. The CDR3 covers 13 residues. The assay was immunoSEQ multiplex PCR, and TCRdb's table has in-frame clones only and misses some. The table records tens of thousands of clones, roughly 95% of them present only once. Findings and caveats of the study: Proliferating CD4+ or CD8+ clones, roughly 80-96% of them, lacked an assignable naive or memory phenotype. Among mappable alloreactive CD4+ clones, the Treg-derived fraction averaged around 69% with siplizumab versus about 26% in controls. No functional test confirmed suppression by proliferating siplizumab-culture Tregs. Apparently key alloresponse contributors, naive T cells also seemed more diverse than memory cells.

The sample comprised naive CD4+ T cells sorted from blood. The clonotype comes from a human donor in good health. The gene calls are TRBV18 and TRBJ1-4, with no clear D. CDR3 bases: TGTGCCAGCTCACCAGGGGTTAATGAAAAACTGTTTTTT. Residues: CASSPGVNEKLFF.